A selection of T cell receptor beta chains follows, all from one sample in a study of beta chain features in type 1 diabetes. Using immunoSEQ multiplex PCR, the repertoire was profiled, and TCRdb retains in-frame clones only, with some absent. The table includes about 740,000 clones, 10% to 15% detected once. The sample comprised naive CD4+ T cells from blood. The receptors come from a young man with type 1 diabetes. The CDR3 runs from the conserved cysteine through the conserved F or W. D genes are given only for firm matches. Clone size is given for some rows only: seen once, a few or many times, or a class if the clone is expanded.

j_gene	abundance	d_gene	v_gene	CDR3aa	CDR3nt
TRBJ1-5	.	TRBD1	TRBV30	CAWSEGAADQPQHF	TGTGCCTGGAGTGAGGGGGCAGCGGACCAGCCCCAGCATTTT
TRBJ1-6	few	.	TRBV6-6	CASSLTVLDSPLHF	TGTGCCAGCAGCCTCACCGTCTTAGATTCACCCCTCCACTTT
TRBJ1-2	.	.	TRBV7-2	CASSSLGYGYTF	TGTGCCAGCAGCTCCTTGGGCTATGGCTACACCTTC
TRBJ1-1	.	TRBD1	TRBV4-1	CASGPGGVATEAFF	TGCGCCAGTGGCCCAGGGGGAGTTGCCACTGAAGCTTTCTTT
TRBJ1-2	.	.	TRBV14	CASSQPWHYGYTF	TGTGCCAGCAGCCAGCCTTGGCACTATGGCTACACCTTC
TRBJ2-5	.	.	TRBV30	CAWSRGAETQYF	TGTGCCTGGAGTCGGGGGGCGGAGACCCAGTACTTC
TRBJ2-5	.	TRBD2	TRBV30	CAWSRAGGYQETQYF	TGTGCCTGGAGCCGGGCGGGGGGGTACCAAGAGACCCAGTACTTC
TRBJ2-2	.	.	TRBV25-1	CASSKRQGSYTGELFF	TGTGCCAGCAGTAAAAGGCAAGGATCATACACCGGGGAGCTGTTTTTT
TRBJ2-1	few	TRBD2	TRBV5-4	CASSLPAGGSYNEQFF	TGTGCCAGCAGCTTGCCGGCGGGGGGGTCCTACAATGAGCAGTTCTTC
TRBJ2-3	.	.	TRBV4-1	CASSYDRGTASTDTQYF	TGCGCCAGCAGCTACGACCGGGGTACAGCTAGCACAGATACGCAGTATTTT
TRBJ2-7	.	.	TRBV19	CASRPLDGYEQYF	TGTGCCAGTAGGCCCCTGGACGGGTACGAGCAGTACTTC
TRBJ2-1	few	.	TRBV11-2	CASSLDRAYNEQFF	TGTGCCAGCAGCTTAGATCGCGCGTACAATGAGCAGTTCTTC
TRBJ1-2	.	TRBD1	TRBV4-1	CASSHLGQGNYGYTF	TGCGCCAGCAGCCACCTTGGACAGGGTAACTATGGCTACACCTTC
TRBJ1-4	.	.	TRBV6-5	CASSSREPNEKLFF	TGTGCCAGCAGTTCCAGGGAACCAAATGAAAAACTGTTTTTT
TRBJ1-5	.	.	TRBV7-2	CASSSSENQPQHF	TGTGCCAGCAGTAGCAGTGAGAATCAGCCCCAGCATTTT
TRBJ2-2	.	.	TRBV5-1	CASSFTPGTGELFF	TGCGCCAGCAGCTTCACACCCGGCACCGGGGAGCTGTTTTTT
TRBJ2-5	few	.	TRBV4-1	CASSQARGFQETQYF	TGCGCCAGCAGCCAAGCCAGGGGTTTCCAAGAGACCCAGTACTTC
TRBJ1-1	few	.	TRBV18	CASSPPSGQWTEAFF	TGTGCCAGCTCACCACCATCCGGGCAGTGGACTGAAGCTTTCTTT
TRBJ1-1	.	.	TRBV6-1	CASCGQNTEAFF	TGTGCCAGCTGCGGACAGAACACTGAAGCTTTCTTT
TRBJ2-3	.	.	TRBV9	CASSVGGMVDTQYF	TGTGCCAGCAGCGTAGGCGGAATGGTAGATACGCAGTATTTT
TRBJ1-1	.	TRBD1	TRBV28	CASSLSVLWGRTGVDTEAFF	TGTGCCAGCAGTTTATCAGTTTTATGGGGCAGAACAGGGGTGGACACTGAAGCTTTCTTT
TRBJ1-2	.	.	TRBV20-1	CSAGTPRNTF	TGCAGTGCGGGGACCCCACGCAACACCTTC
TRBJ2-5	.	.	TRBV27	CASSYFGQFQETQYF	TGTGCCAGCAGCTACTTTGGACAGTTTCAAGAGACCCAGTACTTC
TRBJ2-4	.	.	TRBV27	CASWGQGHPENIQYF	TGTGCCAGCTGGGGGCAGGGGCACCCAGAAAACATTCAGTACTTC
TRBJ2-3	few	.	TRBV19	CASSLTVTDTQYF	TGTGCCAGTAGCTTGACGGTTACAGATACGCAGTATTTT
TRBJ2-1	.	.	TRBV7-3	CASSRDGYNEQFF	TGTGCCAGCAGCCGGGACGGCTACAATGAGCAGTTCTTC
TRBJ1-5	.	.	TRBV18	CASSPLADQPQHF	TGTGCCAGCTCACCACTGGCGGACCAGCCCCAGCATTTT
TRBJ2-7	few	.	TRBV5-4	CASSPAPGITSYEQYF	TGTGCCAGCAGCCCAGCTCCCGGGATAACCTCCTACGAGCAGTACTTC
TRBJ1-1	once	.	TRBV6-5	CASSPAGLNTEAFF	TGTGCCAGCAGTCCTGCTGGATTGAACACTGAAGCTTTCTTT